Presented here are 30 T cell receptor beta chains from one specimen sequenced in a study of OX40 agonist ivuxolimab in advanced cancers. The repertoire was sequenced with immunoSEQ multiplex PCR; TCRdb's copy has only in-frame clones and lacks some. The sample records approximately 82,000 clones, 85% to 90% being singletons. Sequencing used CD4+ or CD8+ T cells sorted from blood, obtained in a trial of the OX40 agonist ivuxolimab. The origin of the receptors is an adult with an advanced solid tumor such as melanoma, head and neck, liver or kidney cancer.

The chain links TRBV9 to TRBJ1-4, with 7 bases fitting TRBD1. V lost 1 base, J lost 7 bases, and 4 bases stayed unmatched. This CDR3 has 14 amino acids. Germline CDR1 SGDLS, CDR2 YYNGEE. CDR3 nucleotide sequence: TGTGCCAGCAGCGTATCGACAGGGAGTGAAAAACTGTTTTTT. Protein sequence: CASSVSTGSEKLFF.

J is TRBJ1-4 and V is TRBV7-9, with D hard to call. From germline, CDR1 is SEHNR and CDR2 FQNEAQ (reference sequence). The CDR3 is 12 amino acids. The germline V and J ends were trimmed by 3 bases and 7 bases, with 6 bases remaining between them. In DNA form, the CDR3 reads TGTGCCAGCAGCTTCAGGAGTGAAAAACTGTTTTTT. As protein: CASSFRSEKLFF.

This chain joins TRBV6-4 and TRBJ2-1; D remains unclear. The germline CDR1 and CDR2 sequences are MRHNA and SNTAGT. V lost 5 bases, J lost 3 bases, and 11 bases lay in between. The CDR3 spans 14 residues. CDR3 sequence reads: CASSTTTFYNEQFF. DNA of the CDR3: TGTGCCAGCAGTACCACTACCTTCTACAATGAGCAGTTCTTC.

In DNA form, the CDR3 reads TGTGCCAGTAGACGGGACGGACCTACTTGGGGCATTCAGTACTTC. Amino acids: CASRRDGPTWGIQYF. This chain connects TRBV19 to TRBJ2-4, with D possibly called TRBD1 or TRBD2 (5 bases each). The V and J ends lost 6 bases and 9 bases respectively, with 21 bases between them. Per germline, CDR1 LNHDA and CDR2 SQIVND (reference sequence). CDR3 length: 15 residues.

The chain links TRBV11-2 to TRBJ2-1; 9 bases map to TRBD2. The CDR3 loop spans 14 amino acids. Germline V gives CDR1 SGHAT, CDR2 FQNNGV. The ends lost 1 base at V and 7 bases at J; junction bases unmatched: 2. Here the CDR3 reads CASSLGGGANEQFF. In DNA form, the CDR3 reads TGTGCCAGCAGCTTAGGCGGGGGGGCTAATGAGCAGTTCTTC.

This clone has only one observation. V is TRBV29-1 and J is TRBJ1-2; D is perhaps TRBD1 (5 bases). The CDR3 length is 13 residues. Per germline, CDR1 SQVTM and CDR2 ANQGSEA. Deletions cut 3 bases from V and 4 bases from J, with 12 bases between. CDR3 in amino acids: CSVEAGSTYGYTF. The CDR3 DNA follows: TGCAGCGTTGAGGCAGGGTCTACCTATGGCTACACCTTC.

The chain links TRBV21-1 to TRBJ2-7; the table's D call TRBD1 went unverified against the DNA. TRBV21-1 counts as a pseudogene. This CDR3 region has 11 residues. CDR3 region: CASSKKADRGF. CDR3 DNA sequence: TGTGCCAGCAGCAAAAAGGCAGACAGGGGCTTC.

The genes are TRBV9 and TRBJ1-2; a possible D gene is TRBD1 (6 bases). The CDR3 totals 15 residues. Trimming stripped 2 bases from V and 5 bases from J, with 16 bases between. Germline CDR1 and CDR2: SGDLS and YYNGEE. The CDR3 DNA is TGTGCCAGCAGCGTCCAGGCAGGGGCGGGTTATGGCTACACCTTC. It is translated as CASSVQAGAGYGYTF.

This chain connects TRBV19 to TRBJ1-5; D might be TRBD1 (5 bases). Germline V gene data show CDR1 as LNHDA and CDR2 as SQIVND (reference sequence). This CDR3 has 14 amino acids. Trimming left V 3 bases short and J 2 bases short, with 8 bases between. CDR3 residues: CASSMGLGNQPQHF. In nucleotides, the CDR3 is TGTGCCAGTAGTATGGGGCTGGGCAATCAGCCCCAGCATTTT.

CDR3 residues: CASSEQGQYQPQHF. CDR3 DNA: TGTGCCAGCAGTGAACAGGGACAATATCAGCCCCAGCATTTT. This sequence joins TRBV6-1 and TRBJ1-5, with D tentatively TRBD1 (6 bases). The length of the CDR3 is 14 residues. The V and J ends lost 2 bases and 5 bases respectively, with 10 bases between them. Germline CDR1 reads MNHNS; CDR2 reads SASEGT.

This clone was recorded once. The chain's CDR3 is CASSLGTVMNTEAFF. DNA of the CDR3: TGTGCCAGCAGCTTGGGAACAGTGATGAACACTGAAGCTTTCTTT. V and J are TRBV5-5 and TRBJ1-1; no clear D gene. Germline loops: CDR1 SGHKS, CDR2 YYEKEE (reference sequence). V lost 0 bases, J lost 0 bases, and 9 bases lay in between. This CDR3 has 15 residues.

V usage is TRBV19 and J usage is TRBJ2-1; D may be TRBD2 (6 bases). Between the trimmed V and J ends, which lost 8 bases and 5 bases, there was a span of 13 bases. The CDR3 length is 13 residues. Germline V gives CDR1 LNHDA, CDR2 SQIVND (reference sequence). CDR3 nucleotides: TGTGCCAGTGGTCTAGCGAGGAACAATGAGCAGTTCTTC. Translating gives CASGLARNNEQFF.

The V and J genes are TRBV6-5 and TRBJ2-1, with a possible D match to TRBD2 (5 bases). Trimming removed 6 bases at V and 10 bases at J, with 16 bases between. CDR1 is MNHEY, CDR2 SVGAGI, per germline. This CDR3 contains 13 residues. The CDR3 loop is CASSAPGVREQFF. The CDR3 nucleotides read TGTGCCAGCAGCGCCCCCGGGGTAAGGGAGCAGTTCTTC.

V gene TRBV11-2 combines with J gene TRBJ2-1, with 10 bases fitting TRBD1. Trimming removed 8 bases from V and 8 bases from J; junction bases left unmatched: 12. Germline CDR1 reads SGHAT; CDR2 reads FQNNGV. The CDR3 has 15 amino acids. DNA for the CDR3: TGTGCCAGCCGTCGGGCCGGACAGGGGGTTTATGAGCAGTTCTTC. This encodes CASRRAGQGVYEQFF.

The CDR3 sequence: CASSAGGRSSGNTIYF. For the CDR3, the DNA is TGCGCCAGCAGTGCGGGGGGCCGAAGCTCTGGAAACACCATATATTTT. The chain links TRBV10-1 to TRBJ1-3; possible D gene TRBD1, 6 bases. Trimming pared 4 bases from V and 0 bases from J, leaving 13 bases between. The CDR3 extends over 16 amino acids. The germline V gene has CDR1 WNHNN and CDR2 SYGVQD (reference sequence).

The V gene is TRBV7-2, the J gene TRBJ2-3; possibly TRBD1 for D (7 bases). Germline loops: CDR1 SGHTA, CDR2 FQGNSA. Trimming left V 6 bases short and J 0 bases short, with 13 bases between. The CDR3 runs 15 residues. The CDR3 DNA reads TGTGCCAGCAGATCCAGGGGGGTTAGCACAGATACGCAGTATTTT. Translated, it gives CASRSRGVSTDTQYF.

The genes are TRBV7-2 and TRBJ2-2; TRBD1 or TRBD2 may be the D gene (6 bases each). The CDR3 extends over 14 amino acids. Trimming left V 5 bases short and J 6 bases short, with 13 bases between. Per the germline V gene, CDR1 is SGHTA and CDR2 is FQGNSA. CDR3 in DNA: TGTGCCAGCAGCCTCGGAGGGGGTCCCGGGGAGCTGTTTTTT. Amino acid sequence: CASSLGGGPGELFF.

The chain uses TRBV11-2 and TRBJ1-1, with 12 bases that match TRBD1. Germline CDR1 and CDR2: SGHAT and FQNNGV. Trimming cost V 5 bases and J 5 bases; bases outside gene matches: 18. This CDR3 has 19 amino acids. The CDR3 spells CASSPQGLGTGGARTEAFF. CDR3 DNA sequence: TGTGCCAGCAGCCCCCAAGGGTTGGGGACAGGGGGCGCGAGGACTGAAGCTTTCTTT.

V and J are TRBV5-1 and TRBJ1-5; D ambiguous. This CDR3 has 13 residues. Per the germline V gene, CDR1 is SGHRS and CDR2 is YFSETQ. The ends were cut back, 0 bases at V and 5 bases at J, with 6 bases in the middle. The CDR3 spells CASSLAKDQPQHF. The CDR3 DNA follows: TGCGCCAGCAGCTTGGCCAAGGATCAGCCCCAGCATTTT.

This chain joins TRBV5-4 and TRBJ1-4; 7 bases line up with TRBD1. The junction had 6 bases not matched to a gene; V was cut back by 5 bases and J by 5 bases. Germline-derived CDR1 and CDR2 are SGHNT and YYREEE (reference sequence). This CDR3 has 14 amino acids. For the CDR3, the DNA is TGTGCCAGCAGTATCCGGGACAGAAATGAAAAACTGTTTTTT. Its protein product is CASSIRDRNEKLFF.

This clone was seen only a few times. The chain joins TRBV15 to TRBJ1-6; D is uncertain. Between the trimmed V and J ends, which lost 0 bases and 14 bases, there was a span of 14 bases. The CDR3 is 14 residues long. Germline CDR1 and CDR2: LNHNV and YYDKDF (reference sequence). The CDR3 DNA reads TGTGCCACCAGCAGAGATGCGGCCCCGGAGGCCCTCCACTTT. Its protein is CATSRDAAPEALHF.

The chain uses TRBV2 and TRBJ1-1, with D perhaps matching TRBD1 (6 bases). CDR1 is SNHLY and CDR2 is FYNNEI in the germline V gene. V was pared by 6 bases and J by 1 base, with 15 bases between. This CDR3 is built from 15 residues. The CDR3 DNA reads TGTGCCAGCAGCCGGTTCGCAGGGGAGAACACTGAAGCTTTCTTT. Protein: CASSRFAGENTEAFF.

The V and J genes are TRBV7-2 and TRBJ1-3; TRBD1 might be the D (5 bases). V shed 1 base and J shed 2 bases, with 12 bases lying between them. CDR1 is SGHTA, CDR2 FQGNSA, per germline. The CDR3 covers 16 residues. DNA for the CDR3: TGTGCCAGCAGCTTAGGGGCAGGGTGGGCTGGAAACACCATATATTTT. Translated: CASSLGAGWAGNTIYF.

This clone came up once. J is TRBJ1-5 and V is TRBV30; 8 nucleotides match TRBD1. Trimming cost V 4 bases and J 4 bases; bases outside gene matches: 15. The V gene's germline CDR1 is GTSNPN and CDR2 SVGIG (reference sequence). CDR3 length: 17 amino acids. Here the CDR3 DNA reads TGTGCCTGGAAGCCGCAGGGGGCAAACTACCGAAATCAGCCCCAGCATTTT. Translation: CAWKPQGANYRNQPQHF.

This chain joins TRBV10-3 and TRBJ1-3; no firm D call. This CDR3 has 15 residues. Between the trimmed V and J ends, which lost 3 bases and 0 bases, there was a span of 9 bases. CDR1 is ENHRY and CDR2 is SYGVKD in the germline V gene. CDR3 loop: CAISEGALSGNTIYF. CDR3 DNA sequence: TGTGCCATCAGTGAAGGAGCCCTCTCTGGAAACACCATATATTTT.

The chain uses TRBV10-1 and TRBJ2-7; TRBD1 is a possible D gene (6 bases). Trimming pared 6 bases from V and 2 bases from J, leaving 14 bases between. The length of the CDR3 is 14 residues. CDR1 and CDR2 from the germline V gene are WNHNN and SYGVQD (reference sequence). The CDR3 is CASSRGINTYEQYF. CDR3 in DNA: TGCGCCAGCAGCAGGGGAATTAATACCTACGAGCAGTACTTC.

V usage is TRBV29-1 and J usage is TRBJ1-1, with 7 bases fitting TRBD1. Unmatched junction bases numbered 2, after V lost 3 bases and J lost 1 base. The length of the CDR3 is 13 residues. CDR1 SQVTM and CDR2 ANQGSEA come from the germline V gene. CDR3 region: CSVDRGRNTEAFF. The CDR3 region has the DNA TGCAGCGTTGACAGGGGGAGGAACACTGAAGCTTTCTTT.

For this clone: Other DNA sequences from this sample encode an identical CDR3 as well. The rearrangement uses TRBV5-1 and TRBJ2-7, with 11 nucleotides matching TRBD2. The germline gives CDR1 SGHRS, CDR2 YFSETQ. V shed 0 bases and J 2 bases; nucleotides not matched to a gene: 1. This CDR3 has 15 amino acids. Here the CDR3 reads CASSLGLAGTYEQYF. The CDR3 DNA reads TGCGCCAGCAGCTTGGGACTAGCGGGGACCTACGAGCAGTACTTC.

This clone appeared a few times. The CDR3 coding sequence is TGTGCCAGCAGCTACCAAAGTATGAACACTGAAGCTTTCTTT. It translates to CASSYQSMNTEAFF. The chain employs TRBV5-4 and TRBJ1-1, with D hard to call. The CDR3 has 14 amino acids. CDR1 and CDR2 from the germline V gene are SGHNT and YYREEE (reference sequence). The V and J ends lost 3 bases and 0 bases respectively, with 9 bases between them. The full variable domain, rest sourced from reference TRBV5-4 and TRBJ1-1, is ETGVTQSPTHLIKTRGQQVTLRCSSQSGHNTVSWYQQALGQGPQFIFQYYREEENGRGNFPPRFSGLQFPNYSSELNVNALELDDSALYLCASSYQSMNTEAFFGQGTRLTVV.

This clone appeared a single time. The chain carries TRBV19 and TRBJ1-5, with no clear D. V lost 6 bases to trimming and J lost 4 bases, with 19 bases between them. Germline lookup yields CDR1 LNHDA and CDR2 SQIVND (reference sequence). The CDR3 is made up of 16 amino acids. The CDR3 spells CASRFSSSLTNQPQHF. CDR3 sequence (DNA): TGTGCCAGTAGATTTTCGTCCAGCCTAACTAATCAGCCCCAGCATTTT. Combining the CDR3 with reference TRBV19 and TRBJ1-5 gives the whole variable domain DGGITQSPKYLFRKEGQNVTLSCEQNLNHDAMYWYRQDPGQGLRLIYYSQIVNDFQKGDIAEGYSVSREKKESFPLTVTSAQKNPTAFYLCASRFSSSLTNQPQHFGDGTRLSIL.